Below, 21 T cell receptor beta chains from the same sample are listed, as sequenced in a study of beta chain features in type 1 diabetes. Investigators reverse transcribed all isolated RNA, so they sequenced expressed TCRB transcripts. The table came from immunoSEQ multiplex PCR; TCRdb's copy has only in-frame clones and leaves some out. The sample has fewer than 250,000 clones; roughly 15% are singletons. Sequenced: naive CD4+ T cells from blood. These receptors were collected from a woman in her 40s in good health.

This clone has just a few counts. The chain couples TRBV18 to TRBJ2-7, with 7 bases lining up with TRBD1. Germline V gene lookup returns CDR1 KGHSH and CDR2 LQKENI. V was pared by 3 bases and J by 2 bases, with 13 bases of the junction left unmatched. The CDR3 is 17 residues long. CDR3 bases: TGTGCCAGCTCACCGGGGTTGGCCGGGACAGTCACCTACGAGCAGTACTTC. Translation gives CASSPGLAGTVTYEQYF.

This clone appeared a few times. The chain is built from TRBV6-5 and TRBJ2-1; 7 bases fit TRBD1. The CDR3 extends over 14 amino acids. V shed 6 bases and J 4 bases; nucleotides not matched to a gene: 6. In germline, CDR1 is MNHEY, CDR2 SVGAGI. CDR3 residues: CASRWDRTYNEQFF. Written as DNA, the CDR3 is TGTGCCAGCAGGTGGGACAGAACTTACAATGAGCAGTTCTTC.

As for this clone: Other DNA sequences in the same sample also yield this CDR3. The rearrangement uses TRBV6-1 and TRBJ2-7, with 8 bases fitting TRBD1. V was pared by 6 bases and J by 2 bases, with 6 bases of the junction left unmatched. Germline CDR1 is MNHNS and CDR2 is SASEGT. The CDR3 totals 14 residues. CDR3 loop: CASRSGTGTYEQYF. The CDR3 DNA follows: TGTGCCAGCAGGTCCGGGACAGGTACCTACGAGCAGTACTTC.

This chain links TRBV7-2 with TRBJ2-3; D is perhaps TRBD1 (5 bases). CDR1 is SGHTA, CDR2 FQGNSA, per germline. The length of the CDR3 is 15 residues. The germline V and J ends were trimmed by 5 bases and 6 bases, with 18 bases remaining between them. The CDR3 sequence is CASSPMGRIPDTQYF. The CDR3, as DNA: TGTGCCAGCAGCCCGATGGGGCGGATTCCCGATACGCAGTATTTT.

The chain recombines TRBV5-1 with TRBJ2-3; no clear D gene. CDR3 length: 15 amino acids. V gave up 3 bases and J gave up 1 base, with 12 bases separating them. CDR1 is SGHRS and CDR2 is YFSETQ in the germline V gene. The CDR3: CASSSRVDGTDTQYF. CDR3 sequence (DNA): TGCGCCAGCAGCTCCCGGGTTGATGGCACAGATACGCAGTATTTT.

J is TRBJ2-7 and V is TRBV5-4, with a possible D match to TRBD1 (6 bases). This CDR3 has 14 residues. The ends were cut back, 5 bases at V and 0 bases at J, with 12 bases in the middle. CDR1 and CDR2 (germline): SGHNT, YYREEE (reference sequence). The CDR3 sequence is CASRPTGSSYEQYF. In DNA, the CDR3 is TGTGCCAGCAGGCCTACAGGGAGCTCCTACGAGCAGTACTTC.

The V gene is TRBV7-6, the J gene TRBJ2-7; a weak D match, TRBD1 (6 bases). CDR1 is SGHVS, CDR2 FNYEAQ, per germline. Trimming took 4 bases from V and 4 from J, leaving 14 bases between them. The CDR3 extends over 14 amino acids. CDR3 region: CASSSRTDNYEQYF. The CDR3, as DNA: TGTGCCAGCAGCTCTCGGACAGACAATTACGAGCAGTACTTC. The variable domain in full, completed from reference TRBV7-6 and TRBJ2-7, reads GAGVSQSPRYKVTKRGQDVALRCDPISGHVSLYWYRQALGQGPEFLTYFNYEAQQDKSGLPNDRFSAERPEGSISTLTIQRTEQRDSAMYRCASSSRTDNYEQYFGPGTRLTVT.

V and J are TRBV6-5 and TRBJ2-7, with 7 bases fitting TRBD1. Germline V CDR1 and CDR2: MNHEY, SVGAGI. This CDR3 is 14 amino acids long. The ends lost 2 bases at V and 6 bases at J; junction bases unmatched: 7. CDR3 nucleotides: TGTGCCAGCAGTTACCAGACAGGGTCTGGCGAGCAGTACTTC. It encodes CASSYQTGSGEQYF.

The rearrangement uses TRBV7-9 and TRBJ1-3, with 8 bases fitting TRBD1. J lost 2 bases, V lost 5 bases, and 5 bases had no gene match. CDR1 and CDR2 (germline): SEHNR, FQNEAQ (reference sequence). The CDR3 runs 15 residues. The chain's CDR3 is CASSIQQGAGNTIYF. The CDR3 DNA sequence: TGTGCCAGCAGCATCCAACAGGGGGCTGGAAACACCATATATTTT. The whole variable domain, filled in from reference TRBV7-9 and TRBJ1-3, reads DTGVSQNPRHKITKRGQNVTFRCDPISEHNRLYWYRQTLGQGPEFLTYFQNEAQLEKSRLLSDRFSAERPKGSFSTLEIQRTEQGDSAMYLCASSIQQGAGNTIYFGEGSWLTVV.

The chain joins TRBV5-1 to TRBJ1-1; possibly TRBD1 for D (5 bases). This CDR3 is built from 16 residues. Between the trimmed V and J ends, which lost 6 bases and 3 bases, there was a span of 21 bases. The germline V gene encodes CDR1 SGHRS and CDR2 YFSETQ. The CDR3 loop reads CASTLGSRGFDTEAFF. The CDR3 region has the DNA TGCGCCAGCACCCTGGGGAGTCGGGGGTTTGACACTGAAGCTTTCTTT.

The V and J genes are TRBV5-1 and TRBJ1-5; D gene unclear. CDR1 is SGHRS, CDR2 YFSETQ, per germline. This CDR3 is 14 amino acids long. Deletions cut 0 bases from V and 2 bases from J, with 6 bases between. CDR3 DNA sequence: TGCGCCAGCAGCTTGGATCGGGGCAATCAGCCCCAGCATTTT. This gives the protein CASSLDRGNQPQHF.

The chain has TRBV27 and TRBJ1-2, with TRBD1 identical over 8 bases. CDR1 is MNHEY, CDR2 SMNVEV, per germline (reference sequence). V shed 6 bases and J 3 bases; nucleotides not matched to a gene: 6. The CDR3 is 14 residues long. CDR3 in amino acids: CASRPGQAHYGYTF. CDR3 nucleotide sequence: TGTGCCAGCAGACCGGGACAGGCCCACTATGGCTACACCTTC.

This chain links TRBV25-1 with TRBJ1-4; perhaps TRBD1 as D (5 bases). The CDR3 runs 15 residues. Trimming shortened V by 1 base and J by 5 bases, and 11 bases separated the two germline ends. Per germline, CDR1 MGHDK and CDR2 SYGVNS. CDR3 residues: CASSELTGLNEKLFF. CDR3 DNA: TGTGCCAGCAGTGAATTAACAGGCCTAAATGAAAAACTGTTTTTT.

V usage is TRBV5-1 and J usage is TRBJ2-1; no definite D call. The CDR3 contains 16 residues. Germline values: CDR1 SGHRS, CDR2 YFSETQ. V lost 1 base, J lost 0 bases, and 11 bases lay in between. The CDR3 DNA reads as TGCGCCAGCAGCTTGCCCTCGACAAGCTCCTACAATGAGCAGTTCTTC. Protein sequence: CASSLPSTSSYNEQFF.

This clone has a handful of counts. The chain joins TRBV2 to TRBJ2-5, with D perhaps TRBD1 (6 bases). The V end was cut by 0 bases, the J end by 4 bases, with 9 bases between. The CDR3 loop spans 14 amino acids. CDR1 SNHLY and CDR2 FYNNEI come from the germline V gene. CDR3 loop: CASSEAQGGETQYF. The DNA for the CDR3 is TGTGCCAGCAGTGAAGCGCAAGGGGGAGAGACCCAGTACTTC.

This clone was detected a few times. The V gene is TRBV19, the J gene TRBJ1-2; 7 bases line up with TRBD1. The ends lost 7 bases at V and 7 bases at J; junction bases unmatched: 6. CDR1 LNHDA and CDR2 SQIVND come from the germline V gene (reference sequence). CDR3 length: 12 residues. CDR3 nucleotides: TGTGCCAGTAATGACAGGGCTTCTGGCTACACCTTC. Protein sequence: CASNDRASGYTF.

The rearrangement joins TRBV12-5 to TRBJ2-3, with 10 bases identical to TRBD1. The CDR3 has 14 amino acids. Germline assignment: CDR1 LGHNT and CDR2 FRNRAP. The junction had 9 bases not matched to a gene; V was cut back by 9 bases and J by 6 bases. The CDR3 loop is CASGGGQGWDTQYF. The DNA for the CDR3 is TGTGCTAGCGGCGGGGGACAGGGGTGGGATACGCAGTATTTT.

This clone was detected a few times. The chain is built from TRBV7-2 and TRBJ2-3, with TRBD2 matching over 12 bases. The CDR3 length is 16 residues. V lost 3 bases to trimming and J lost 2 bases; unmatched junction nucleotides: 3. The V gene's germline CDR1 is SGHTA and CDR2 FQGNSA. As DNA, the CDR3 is TGTGCCAGCAGCTTGACTAGCGGGGGCCTCACAGATACGCAGTATTTT. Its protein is CASSLTSGGLTDTQYF.

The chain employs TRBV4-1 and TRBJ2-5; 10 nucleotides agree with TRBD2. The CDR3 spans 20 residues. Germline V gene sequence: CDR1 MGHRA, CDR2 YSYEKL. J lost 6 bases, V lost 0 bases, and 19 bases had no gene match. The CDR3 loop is CASSQDTSLAGDLGEKTQYF. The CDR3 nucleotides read TGCGCCAGCAGCCAAGATACCTCTCTAGCGGGGGACCTGGGGGAGAAGACCCAGTACTTC.

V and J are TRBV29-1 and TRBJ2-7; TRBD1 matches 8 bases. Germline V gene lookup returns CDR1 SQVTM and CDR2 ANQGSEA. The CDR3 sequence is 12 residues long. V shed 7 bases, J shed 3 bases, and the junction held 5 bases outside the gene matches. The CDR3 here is CSGGQGIYEQYF. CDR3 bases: TGCAGCGGTGGACAGGGTATCTACGAGCAGTACTTC.

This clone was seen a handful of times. The CDR3 loop is CASSPRQGSGSPLHF. The CDR3 nucleotides read TGTGCCAGCAGCCCGCGACAGGGAAGTGGGTCACCCCTCCACTTT. V usage is TRBV5-8 and J usage is TRBJ1-6; TRBD1 matches at 7 bases. From germline, CDR1 is SGHTS and CDR2 YDEGEE. V was pared by 4 bases and J by 10 bases, with 11 bases of the junction left unmatched. The CDR3 has 15 amino acids.